This paragraph covers one T cell receptor beta chain sequence. What this receptor recognizes is not known. No base quality information exists; no much larger clone differs at one position. Healthy HIV-negative adults with no recently reported acute infections or vaccinations were included as donors. Every donor was a Caucasian adult residing in Nashville, Tennessee, USA. CD4+ T cells were enriched through magnetic negative selection, after which naive cells were positively selected on CD45RA and the remaining negative fraction served as the memory subset. Blood was collected by leukapheresis, and PBMCs were isolated by Ficoll-Histopaque density gradient centrifugation and then cryopreserved in liquid nitrogen vapor phase. Analytical flow cytometry was used to check the purity and quantity of each magnetically sorted T cell population. From each sorted fraction, genomic DNA was isolated and quantified by UV absorbance on a Nanodrop 2000c.

The sample is drawn from a study of shared clonotypes between healthy human individuals (dated by TCRdb to 2018 to 2021). Regarding the study in general: The cohort comprised two women and a few men aged 18 to 49 years. For each donor, three plates each were used for CD4 naive and CD4 memory, two plates were used for CD8 naive, and one plate was used for CD8 memory. To increase sequencing depth and limit assay-specific biases, different laboratories used diverse techniques to prepare libraries and sequence TCR repertoires. Each donor's leukapheresis produced roughly between about 0.85 and 10 billion PBMCs. The study deeply sequenced blood TCR repertoires of several healthy adults to estimate repertoire size and the extent of clonotype sharing between individuals. Overall results and qualifications from the work: Pairwise subsampling indicated that sequencing depth was expected to affect the degree of clonotype sharing among donors. When four donors were compared, the shared fraction of clonotypes was roughly 5% for naive CD4, about 4% for naive CD8, roughly 2.5% for memory CD4, and less than 0.45% for memory CD8. Compared with non-shared clonotypes, the clonotypes found in all four sorted-subset donors had higher generation probabilities. Because the study included a small number of donors, the genetic and exposure-history diversity represented was limited. Estimated clonotype richness was generally larger for naive than for memory subsets. Only blood was sampled, and tissue TCR repertoires likely differ from those in blood. Incomplete sequencing was indicated by rarefaction of sorted-subset datasets, despite the large sequencing depth.

The CDR3 numbers 15 residues from cysteine through phenylalanine. Only CDR3 DNA is held: 45 bases, read in frame from base 1. CDR1 SEHNR and CDR2 FQNEAQ were looked up in the germline V gene (reference sequence). V is clipped by 1 base and J by 2 bases, and the sequence between their germline boundaries is 12 bases long. Using the deep immunoSEQ assay, multiplex PCR amplified TCR CDR3 regions from genomic DNA. Extracted genomic DNA from each cell subset was distributed evenly across all wells of several immunoSEQ 96-well plates, and each plate was treated as a replicate. For sorted subsets, each replicate PCR was loaded with roughly 0.2 ug genomic DNA, equivalent to about 33,000 T cell genomes. The purified libraries were quantified using a Qubit 3.0 fluorometer, sized with a Bioanalyzer 2100, and then quantified again using the KAPA Library Quantification kit. Every immunoSEQ 96-well plate was sequenced on a dedicated single-read 150-cycle Illumina NextSeq 550 flow cell. Per the authors' processing: Because only junctional sequences without quality scores were contained in the immunoSEQ output, filtering matching that applied to full-length reads could not be performed. To assign V/J genes and CDR3, sequences were annotated using PyIR, a Python wrapper for IgBLAST v1.9, with IMGT germline references. Reads were filtered out if the reads had weak V/J assignments (E-value above 1e-6), no CDR3, stop codons, out-of-frame junctions, or ambiguous translated residues. V3J clonotypes were defined by identical inferred V gene, J gene, and CDR3 amino acid sequence. Percentage overlap between repertoires was calculated by dividing the number of shared unique clonotypes by the size of the smaller repertoire. Richness of each repertoire was evaluated using RTK rarefaction, the Chao1 estimator, and Recon v2.1 estimates of unobserved clonotypes. Generation probabilities for all TCRbeta clonotypes obtained by the gDNA method from four donors were computed using OLGA. Drawn from immuneACCESS, this table holds only the in-frame rearrangements with V and J called that TCRdb kept. Clones are partly lost; checked studies trace under half to an unresolved V gene and leave the rest unexplained. The D gene and trimming were derived from the DNA, and the V and J assignments and clone size from that table. The sample profile shows around 2.5 million clones; approximately 93% of them were found once. 0.36% of the sample rests with the top ten.

The receptor comes from a man in his late teens or twenties in good health. Some clones in this sample may be carry-over from other donors' samples. The specimen was naive CD4+ T cells from PBMCs. The cell subset or site label, read with the paper, signifies: CD45RA+ positively selected. The chain is assembled from TRBV7-9 and TRBJ2-7; no confident D gene assignment can be made. The CDR3 region: CASSLVIAGAYEQYF. The DNA reads TGTGCCAGCAGCTTAGTTATCGCCGGAGCCTACGAGCAGTACTTC.